The 13 T cell receptor beta chains given below trace back to one sample, sequenced in a study of identical twins (dated by TCRdb to 2016 to 2018). Libraries came from 5' RACE. The sequencer listed for this sample is Illumina HiSeq 2000. TCRdb reprocessed the public reads (quality trimming at Q25 with fastp, clone calling with MiXCR) and kept in-frame beta chains. Under each unique CDR3 protein, matching rows form one entry showing the most common genes and DNA. The table for this sample lists approximately 890,000 distinct CDR3 sequences; around 12% of them were counted only once. 1.5% to 2% of the sample is taken by the ten largest. The sample was also reused in another study, on yellow fever vaccine responses in identical twins.

Material: PBMCs. The source is a woman aged 18-29 years in good health.

V gene TRBV12-3 or TRBV12-4 combines with J gene TRBJ2-2; tentatively, D is TRBD1 (5 bases). The CDR3 consists of 14 residues. V was clipped by 6 bases and J by 1 base, with 9 bases between them. The DNA for the CDR3 is TGTGCCAGCAGAAAAGGACAGAACACCGGGGAGCTGTTTTTT. This gives the protein CASRKGQNTGELFF.

This clonotype was detected a few times. The gene calls are TRBV28 and TRBJ2-2, with 10 bases lining up with TRBD2. The CDR3 consists of 16 residues. V trimming: 3 bases; J trimming: 6 bases; junction bases outside the gene matches: 7. From germline, CDR1 is MDHEN and CDR2 SYDVKM. The CDR3: CASSFRVSGRAGELFF. CDR3 sequence (DNA): TGTGCCAGCAGTTTTCGTGTCAGCGGGAGGGCCGGGGAGCTGTTTTTT.

This chain links TRBV2 with TRBJ2-1; no clear D. The V end lost 3 bases, the J end lost 8 bases, and 11 bases lay between the germline ends. The CDR3 is 13 amino acids. From germline, CDR1 is SNHLY and CDR2 FYNNEI. The CDR3 DNA follows: TGTGCCAGCAGTGAGGGCATAATGTATGAGCAGTTCTTC. Protein product: CASSEGIMYEQFF.

The CDR3 DNA is TGTGCCAGCAGCCTCACCCCCGGCCCCCTCCAAGAGACCCAGTACTTC. Protein: CASSLTPGPLQETQYF. The genes are TRBV6-1 and TRBJ2-5; D is unclear. Trimming took off 6 bases at V and 1 base at J, with 18 bases between the two ends. The germline gives CDR1 MNHNS, CDR2 SASEGT. The CDR3 spans 16 residues.

This clonotype was picked up many times. The chain is built from TRBV12-3 or TRBV12-4 and TRBJ2-3, with a weak D call TRBD2 (6 bases). The V gene lost 7 bases and the J gene lost 3 bases, with 14 bases spanning the gap. The CDR3 totals 14 residues. The CDR3 nucleotides read TGTGCCAGCACGCGGGCCGGAGGGACAGATACGCAGTATTTT. Translated, it gives CASTRAGGTDTQYF.

The chain couples TRBV27 to TRBJ2-7; D perhaps matches TRBD1 (5 bases). Germline lookup yields CDR1 MNHEY and CDR2 SMNVEV (reference sequence). V lost 5 bases and J lost 2, with 22 bases in between. The CDR3 sequence is 17 residues long. CDR3 nucleotides: TGTGCCAGCAGTCCCGCAGCGAGGATCCAGGGCCCCTACGAGCAGTACTTC. Translated: CASSPAARIQGPYEQYF.

This clonotype was recorded many times. This chain uses TRBV20-1 with TRBJ2-3; 10 bases align to TRBD2. The CDR3 totals 16 residues. Per the germline V gene, CDR1 is DFQATT and CDR2 is SNEGSKA (reference sequence). V gave up 1 base and J gave up 4 bases; unmatched junction bases: 8. The CDR3 region has the DNA TGCAGTGCTAGAGTGTCTAGCGGGAGTATATCAGATACGCAGTATTTT. This codes for CSARVSSGSISDTQYF.

This clonotype was counted only a few times. The chain carries TRBV7-9 and TRBJ1-3; D gene ambiguous. The CDR3 has 16 amino acids. The germline V gene has CDR1 SEHNR and CDR2 FQNEAQ (reference sequence). Deletions cut 1 base from V and 0 bases from J, with 10 bases between. The CDR3 reads CASSLVGLFSGNTIYF. The CDR3, as DNA: TGTGCCAGCAGCTTAGTTGGGCTCTTCTCTGGAAACACCATATATTTT.

This chain uses TRBV20-1 with TRBJ1-1; tentatively, D is TRBD1 (6 bases). Between the trimmed V and J ends, which lost 7 bases and 1 base, there was a span of 10 bases. This CDR3 is 12 amino acids long. In germline, CDR1 is DFQATT, CDR2 SNEGSKA (reference sequence). The CDR3 nucleotides read TGCAGTGTCTACAGGGCGAACACTGAAGCTTTCTTT. This codes for CSVYRANTEAFF.

The V call is TRBV7-8, the J call TRBJ2-1, with D tentatively TRBD2 (6 bases). CDR3 length equals 12 residues. Trimming shortened V by 6 bases and J by 10 bases, and 13 bases separated the two germline ends. The germline V gene has CDR1 SGHVS and CDR2 FQNEAQ. CDR3 in DNA: TGTGCCAGCAGTCTGATAGCGGTCGAGCAGTTCTTC. This codes for CASSLIAVEQFF.

The rearrangement links TRBV19 to TRBJ1-5, with TRBD1 identical over 7 bases. The germline CDR1 and CDR2 sequences are LNHDA and SQIVND (reference sequence). The CDR3 is 15 residues long. V was clipped by 8 bases and J by 2 bases; unmatched bases: 9. CDR3 in DNA: TGTGCCAGTTCGATGATGCAGGGGGGCAATCAGCCCCAGCATTTT. Its translation is CASSMMQGGNQPQHF. The full variable domain, rest sourced from reference TRBV19 and TRBJ1-5, is DGGITQSPKYLFRKEGQNVTLSCEQNLNHDAMYWYRQDPGQGLRLIYYSQIVNDFQKGDIAEGYSVSREKKESFPLTVTSAQKNPTAFYLCASSMMQGGNQPQHFGDGTRLSIL.

The V and J genes are TRBV7-9 and TRBJ2-3, with D maybe TRBD1 (6 bases). V was shortened by 5 bases and J by 1 base, with 13 bases between the two germline ends. The CDR3 consists of 15 residues. Germline V gene data show CDR1 as SEHNR and CDR2 as FQNEAQ (reference sequence). DNA of the CDR3: TGTGCCAGCAGCCCAACAGGGTCAGGCACAGATACGCAGTATTTT. This sequence encodes CASSPTGSGTDTQYF.

The genes are TRBV11-2 and TRBJ2-7; 8 nucleotides align to TRBD1. Germline V lookup: CDR1 SGHAT, CDR2 FQNNGV. V dropped 5 bases and J dropped 5; count of bases not matched to a gene: 5. This CDR3 has 13 residues. This CDR3 is CASSIGTGNEQYF. DNA of the CDR3: TGTGCCAGCAGCATCGGGACAGGCAACGAGCAGTACTTC.